These 31 T cell receptor beta chains originate from one sample sequenced in a study of blood T cells in healthy people across ages. Alongside a J-beta primer mix, a sample-barcoded 5' primer served in a second PCR lasting about 7 to 12 cycles. One entry per CDR3 protein results from TCRdb running MiXCR on the 5' RACE reads. The sample has 1,800,000 or so distinct CDR3 sequences; about 39% are singletons. Sequenced material: blood. These receptors originate from a human donor in good health.

V is TRBV27 and J is TRBJ2-1, with 8 bases aligning to TRBD2. The germline V gene encodes CDR1 MNHEY and CDR2 SMNVEV (reference sequence). The CDR3 runs 15 residues. Trimming at V came to 10 bases and at J to 4 bases, leaving 12 bases not matched to a gene. This CDR3 reads CATAVDSGVYNEQFF. The CDR3 DNA follows: TGTGCCACCGCGGTTGATAGCGGGGTTTACAATGAGCAGTTCTTC.

The CDR3 reads CATQGTIETQYF. For the CDR3, the DNA is TGTGCCACCCAAGGAACGATTGAGACCCAGTACTTC. The V call is TRBV28, the J call TRBJ2-5; no firm D call. Trimming took off 10 bases at V and 5 bases at J, with 14 bases between the two ends. The CDR3 totals 12 residues. Germline values: CDR1 MDHEN, CDR2 SYDVKM.

The chain joins TRBV7-6 to TRBJ1-1, with D possibly TRBD1 on 5 matching bases. This CDR3 spans 14 amino acids. The germline V gene has CDR1 SGHVS and CDR2 FNYEAQ. Trimming stripped 1 base from V and 3 bases from J, with 9 bases between. The CDR3: CASSLEPTDTEAFF. CDR3 nucleotides: TGTGCCAGCAGCTTAGAACCGACAGACACTGAAGCTTTCTTT.

CDR3 bases: TGTGCCAGCAGCAAAGGGGGTTGCGCCTGGAGGACTGAAGCTTTCTTT. Encoded protein: CASSKGGCAWRTEAFF. The chain combines TRBV21-1 with TRBJ1-1; the table's D gene call, TRBD1, was not cross checked with the DNA. TRBV21-1 is a listed pseudogene. This CDR3 has 16 amino acids.

V usage is TRBV12-3 or TRBV12-4 and J usage is TRBJ1-4; the match to TRBD1 covers 8 bases. V shed 8 bases, J shed 7 bases, and the junction held 12 bases outside the gene matches. The CDR3 extends over 15 amino acids. The CDR3 loop is CASGPGTGLREKLFF. CDR3 DNA: TGTGCCAGCGGTCCCGGGACAGGCCTTCGTGAAAAACTGTTTTTT.

As concerns this clonotype: This may stem from a read error, because a much larger clone lies one nucleotide away. This chain connects TRBV20-1 to TRBJ2-1, with a possible D match to TRBD2 (5 bases). V shed 5 bases and J shed 3 bases, with 14 bases lying between them. This CDR3 is 14 amino acids long. Germline V gene sequence: CDR1 DFQATT, CDR2 SNEGSKA (reference sequence). For the CDR3, the DNA is TGCAGTGCTGGGAGCAATTTTAGCTACAATGAGCAGTTCTTC. This gives the protein CSAGSNFSYNEQFF.

The chain couples TRBV7-9 to TRBJ2-1; 7 positions match TRBD2. V was clipped by 10 bases and J by 6 bases; unmatched bases: 3. The germline gives CDR1 SEHNR, CDR2 FQNEAQ (reference sequence). CDR3 size: 11 residues. CDR3 protein: CATREGNEQFF. CDR3 sequence (DNA): TGTGCCACCAGGGAGGGCAATGAGCAGTTCTTC.

The chain employs TRBV2 and TRBJ2-3; no reliable D call. V lost 6 bases and J 6 bases, leaving 16 bases between the germline ends. CDR1 and CDR2 from the germline V gene are SNHLY and FYNNEI. The CDR3 totals 14 residues. The CDR3 reads CASSVSTAADTQYF. In DNA form, the CDR3 reads TGTGCCAGCAGCGTTTCTACGGCAGCCGATACGCAGTATTTT.

A single count supports this clonotype. The rearrangement links TRBV7-4 to TRBJ2-3; TRBD1 or TRBD2 may be the D gene (5 bases each). The CDR3 is made up of 14 amino acids. Trimming cost V 5 bases and J 5 bases, with 14 bases left between them. The V gene's germline CDR1 is SGHVT and CDR2 SQSDAQ. CDR3 amino acids: CASSQDSQGDTQYF. The CDR3 DNA sequence: TGTGCCAGCAGCCAGGACTCCCAGGGAGATACGCAGTATTTT. Based on the CDR3 plus reference TRBV7-4 and TRBJ2-3, the full variable domain is GAGVSQSPRYKVAKRGRDVALRCDSISGHVTLYWYRQTLGQGSEVLTYSQSDAQRDKSGRPSGRFSAERPERSVSTLKIQRTEQGDSAVYLCASSQDSQGDTQYFGPGTRLTVL.

V and J are TRBV28 and TRBJ2-1, with D perhaps TRBD1 (6 bases). The V end was cut by 10 bases, the J end by 7 bases, with 17 bases between. CDR3 length: 13 amino acids. From germline, CDR1 is MDHEN and CDR2 SYDVKM. Written as DNA, the CDR3 is TGTGCCACCTTGGGGACACCGCCTAATGAGCAGTTCTTC. Translated, it gives CATLGTPPNEQFF.

The sample holds many counts of this clonotype. This chain links TRBV7-6 with TRBJ1-1; possibly TRBD1 for D (5 bases). Trimming left V 5 bases short and J 3 bases short, with 13 bases between. This CDR3 contains 14 residues. Germline loops: CDR1 SGHVS, CDR2 FNYEAQ. The CDR3 coding sequence is TGTGCCAGCAGCCCTCTGGGGGGGGACACTGAAGCTTTCTTT. Residues: CASSPLGGDTEAFF.

A word on this clonotype: Relative to the germline gene, one junction end is altered; a read error may explain this. The V and J genes are TRBV3-1 and TRBJ2-4; D might be TRBD1 or TRBD2, each matching 5 bases. The CDR3 has 14 residues. Germline assignment: CDR1 LGHDT and CDR2 YNNKEL (reference sequence). CDR3 sequence: CAGSLGTVLNIQYF. In nucleotides, the CDR3 is TGTGCCGGCAGCCTGGGGACGGTCCTAAACATTCAGTACTTC.

This clonotype was observed at least ten times. This rearrangement joins TRBV11-1 to TRBJ1-6; D is uncertain. This CDR3 region has 14 residues. V was shortened by 1 base and J by 8 bases, with 9 bases between the two germline ends. Germline loops: CDR1 SGHAT, CDR2 FQDESV (reference sequence). The CDR3 is CASSLGPSDSPLHF. CDR3 bases: TGTGCCAGCAGCTTAGGCCCGTCCGATTCACCCCTCCACTTT.

This chain connects TRBV15 to TRBJ1-6; D unclear. The CDR3 runs 13 residues. Germline values: CDR1 LNHNV, CDR2 YYDKDF (reference sequence). V was pared by 0 bases and J by 9 bases, with 6 bases between. CDR3 in amino acids: CATSRDRSSPLHF. CDR3 sequence (DNA): TGTGCCACCAGCAGAGATAGGAGTTCACCCCTCCACTTT.

A few counts support this clonotype. The chain couples TRBV29-1 to TRBJ2-1, with D unclear. The CDR3 has 10 residues. Trimming removed 7 bases at V and 7 bases at J, with 8 bases between. From germline, CDR1 is SQVTM and CDR2 ANQGSEA. This CDR3 reads CSASDNEQFF. The CDR3 DNA is TGCAGCGCTTCCGATAATGAGCAGTTCTTC.

This clonotype was counted a single time. The chain recombines TRBV28 with TRBJ1-2; D is unresolved. The V and J ends lost 4 bases and 8 bases respectively, with 11 bases between them. Looked up from germline, CDR1 is MDHEN and CDR2 is SYDVKM. CDR3 size: 12 residues. Here the CDR3 DNA reads TGTGCCAGCAGTTCGACTCTCGGGGGCTACACCTTC. It yields the protein CASSSTLGGYTF.

The V and J genes are TRBV11-1 and TRBJ2-7; the D call may be TRBD1 or TRBD2 (6 bases each). The CDR3 has 17 amino acids. The ends were cut back, 1 base at V and 1 base at J, with 17 bases in the middle. CDR1 and CDR2 (germline): SGHAT, FQDESV (reference sequence). Here the CDR3 DNA reads TGTGCCAGCAGCTTAGATAATCCGGGGGACACGTCCTACGAGCAGTACTTC. This translates into CASSLDNPGDTSYEQYF.

The sample holds one count of this clonotype. In nucleotides, the CDR3 is TGTGCCAGCAGTGAAGAGGGAGCCGGGGCCAACGTCCTGACTTTC. It encodes CASSEEGAGANVLTF. The chain uses TRBV6-1 and TRBJ2-6; a weak D match, TRBD2 (5 bases). Germline-derived CDR1 and CDR2 are MNHNS and SASEGT. The CDR3 runs 15 residues. V lost 1 base to trimming and J lost 4 bases, with 8 bases between them.

The V call is TRBV5-1, the J call TRBJ1-1, with unresolved D. This CDR3 contains 14 residues. Germline CDR1 and CDR2: SGHRS and YFSETQ. The V and J ends lost 2 bases and 4 bases respectively, with 12 bases between them. CDR3 residues: CASSFSVGCTEAFF. The CDR3 nucleotides are TGCGCCAGCAGCTTTAGTGTTGGTTGCACTGAAGCTTTCTTT.

This clonotype was seen only a few times. The chain couples TRBV29-1 to TRBJ2-7; D is unclear. V was cut by 7 bases and J by 1 base, with 11 bases left in between. The germline V gene has CDR1 SQVTM and CDR2 ANQGSEA. This CDR3 region has 12 residues. CDR3 amino acids: CSGRTASYEQYF. The CDR3 coding sequence is TGCAGCGGAAGAACAGCGTCCTACGAGCAGTACTTC.

This clonotype appeared once. V usage is TRBV4-1 and J usage is TRBJ1-4; D is possibly TRBD1 (5 bases). CDR1 and CDR2 from the germline V gene are MGHRA and YSYEKL. The CDR3 extends over 17 amino acids. V lost 0 bases and J lost 4, with 15 bases in between. CDR3 amino acids: CASSQDLWGSINEKLFF. The CDR3 DNA is TGCGCCAGCAGCCAAGATCTTTGGGGGAGCATTAATGAAAAACTGTTTTTT.

Only a few counts were recorded for this clonotype. One end of the junction is discordant with germline, which a read error may explain. The chain couples TRBV12-3 or TRBV12-4 to TRBJ2-1; 9 bases are a match to TRBD1. This CDR3 contains 15 residues. CDR3 DNA sequence: TGTACCAGCAGTTTAGAGGGACAGGGATACAATGAGCAGTTCTTC. Protein: CTSSLEGQGYNEQFF.

The chain combines TRBV4-2 with TRBJ2-5; D possibly corresponds to TRBD1 (5 bases). This CDR3 comprises 14 residues. Trimming shortened V by 6 bases and J by 5 bases, and 16 bases separated the two germline ends. Germline assignment: CDR1 LGHNA and CDR2 YNFKEQ. CDR3 in DNA: TGTGCCAGCAGTTTATCAGGGTTAAGGGAGACCCAGTACTTC. This translates into CASSLSGLRETQYF.

The gene calls are TRBV4-2 and TRBJ2-7; 8 nucleotides line up with TRBD2. The germline V gene encodes CDR1 LGHNA and CDR2 YNFKEQ. The CDR3 length is 15 residues. The trim removed 3 bases at V and 7 bases at J, leaving 11 bases unmatched. The DNA of the CDR3 is TGTGCCAGCAGCCAGGTAGCGGGGTCCCTTGAAGAGCAGTACTTC. Amino acid sequence: CASSQVAGSLEEQYF.

The chain carries TRBV7-2 and TRBJ2-3; 9 bases agree with TRBD2. This CDR3 comprises 16 residues. V lost 3 bases to trimming and J lost 4 bases; unmatched junction nucleotides: 8. Germline values: CDR1 SGHTA, CDR2 FQGNSA. CDR3 sequence reads: CASSFFGGGASDTQYF. CDR3 bases: TGTGCCAGCAGCTTCTTTGGCGGGGGGGCGTCAGATACGCAGTATTTT.

This clonotype has only a few counts. The chain combines TRBV20-1 with TRBJ2-7; no clear D gene. The V end lost 0 bases, the J end lost 0 bases, and 6 bases lay between the germline ends. The V gene's germline CDR1 is DFQATT and CDR2 SNEGSKA (reference sequence). The CDR3 spans 13 residues. CDR3 nucleotides: TGCAGTGCTAGAGAAACGGGCTCCTACGAGCAGTACTTC. It translates to CSARETGSYEQYF.

The chain carries TRBV3-1 and TRBJ2-2, with unresolved D. The CDR3 is 12 residues long. CDR1 is LGHDT and CDR2 is YNNKEL in the germline V gene (reference sequence). Trimming removed 1 base from V and 10 bases from J, with 7 bases in between. CDR3 amino acids: CASSQGPAELFF. The CDR3 DNA reads TGTGCCAGCAGCCAAGGTCCAGCGGAGCTGTTTTTT.

This rearrangement joins TRBV19 to TRBJ2-1; no definite D call. Germline CDR1 reads LNHDA; CDR2 reads SQIVND (reference sequence). The germline V and J ends were trimmed by 5 bases and 10 bases, with 12 bases remaining between them. This CDR3 is 12 amino acids long. The CDR3 nucleotides read TGTGCCAGTAGTCCGGGCCTACGGGAGCAGTTCTTC. Residues: CASSPGLREQFF.

Points on this clonotype: Given a much more abundant clone one base away, this may be a read error. The J gene is TRBJ1-1, the V gene TRBV7-9, with D unclear. From germline, CDR1 is SEHNR and CDR2 FQNEAQ (reference sequence). The CDR3 runs 11 residues. CDR3 nucleotides: TGTGTCAGCAGCAACCGGGATGGGGCTTTCTTT. Translation: CVSSNRDGAFF.

The chain uses TRBV9 and TRBJ2-7; no firm D call. Germline V gene lookup returns CDR1 SGDLS and CDR2 YYNGEE. CDR3 length equals 13 residues. Trimming shortened V by 0 bases and J by 2 bases, and 6 bases separated the two germline ends. In DNA form, the CDR3 reads TGTGCCAGCAGCGTAGCAGTCGCCTACGAGCAGTACTTC. Its protein product is CASSVAVAYEQYF. The full variable domain, with the rest looked up from reference TRBV9 and TRBJ2-7, is DSGVTQTPKHLITATGQRVTLRCSPRSGDLSVYWYQQSLDQGLQFLIQYYNGEERAKGNILERFSAQQFPDLHSELNLSSLELGDSALYFCASSVAVAYEQYFGPGTRLTVT.

On this clonotype itself: A read error may produce the germline difference seen at one junction end. This chain connects TRBV2 to TRBJ2-6; D might be TRBD1 or TRBD2, each matching 6 bases. Germline V CDR1 and CDR2: SNHLY, FYNNEI. This CDR3 contains 15 residues. The chain's CDR3 is CASSAGDSGADVLTF. In DNA form, the CDR3 reads TGTGCCAGCAGTGCAGGGGACTCTGGGGCCGACGTCCTGACTTTC. The variable domain in full, completed from reference TRBV2 and TRBJ2-6, reads EPEVTQTPSHQVTQMGQEVILRCVPISNHLYFYWYRQILGQKVEFLVSFYNNEISEKSEIFDDQFSVERPDGSNFTLKIRSTKLEDSAMYFCASSAGDSGADVLTFGAGSRLTVL.